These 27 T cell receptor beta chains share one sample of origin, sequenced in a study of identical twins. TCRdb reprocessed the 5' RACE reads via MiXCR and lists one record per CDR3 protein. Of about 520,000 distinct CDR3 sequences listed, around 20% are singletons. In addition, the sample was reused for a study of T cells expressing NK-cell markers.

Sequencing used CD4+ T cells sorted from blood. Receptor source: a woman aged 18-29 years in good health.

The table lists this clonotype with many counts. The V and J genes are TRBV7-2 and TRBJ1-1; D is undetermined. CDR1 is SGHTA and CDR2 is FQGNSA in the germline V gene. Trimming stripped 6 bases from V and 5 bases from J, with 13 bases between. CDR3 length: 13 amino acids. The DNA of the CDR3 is TGTGCCAGCAGTTTGGGAGGAGGGACTGAAGCTTTCTTT. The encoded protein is CASSLGGGTEAFF.

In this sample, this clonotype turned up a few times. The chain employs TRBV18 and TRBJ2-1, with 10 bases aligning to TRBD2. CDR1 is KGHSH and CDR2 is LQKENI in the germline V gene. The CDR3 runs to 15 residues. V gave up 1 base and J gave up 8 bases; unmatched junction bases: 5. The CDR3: CASSPRLAGADEQFF. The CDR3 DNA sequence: TGTGCCAGCTCACCACGGCTAGCGGGAGCCGATGAGCAGTTCTTC.

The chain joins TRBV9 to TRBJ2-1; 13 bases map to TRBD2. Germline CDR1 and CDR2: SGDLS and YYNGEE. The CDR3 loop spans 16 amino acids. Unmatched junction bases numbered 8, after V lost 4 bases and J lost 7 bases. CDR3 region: CASSLGGTSGKNEQFF. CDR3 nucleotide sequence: TGTGCCAGCAGCCTCGGGGGGACTAGCGGGAAAAATGAGCAGTTCTTC.

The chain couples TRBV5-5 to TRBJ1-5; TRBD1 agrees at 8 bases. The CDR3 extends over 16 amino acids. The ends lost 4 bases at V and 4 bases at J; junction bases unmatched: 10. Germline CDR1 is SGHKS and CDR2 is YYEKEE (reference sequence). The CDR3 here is CASSLGQGVSNQPQHF. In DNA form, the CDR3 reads TGTGCCAGCAGCCTCGGACAGGGCGTCAGTAATCAGCCCCAGCATTTT. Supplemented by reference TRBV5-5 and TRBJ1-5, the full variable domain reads DAGVTQSPTHLIKTRGQQVTLRCSPISGHKSVSWYQQVLGQGPQFIFQYYEKEERGRGNFPDRFSARQFPNYSSELNVNALLLGDSALYLCASSLGQGVSNQPQHFGDGTRLSIL.

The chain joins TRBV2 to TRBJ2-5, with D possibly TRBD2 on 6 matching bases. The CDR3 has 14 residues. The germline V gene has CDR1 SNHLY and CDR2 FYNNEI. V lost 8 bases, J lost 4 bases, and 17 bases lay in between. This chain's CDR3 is CASAETGRGETQYF. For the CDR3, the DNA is TGTGCCAGCGCGGAGACGGGGCGGGGAGAGACCCAGTACTTC.

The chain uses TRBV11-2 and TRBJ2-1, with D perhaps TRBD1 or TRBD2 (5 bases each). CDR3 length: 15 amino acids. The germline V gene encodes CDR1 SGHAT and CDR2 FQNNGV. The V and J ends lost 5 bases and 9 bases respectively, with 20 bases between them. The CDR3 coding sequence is TGTGCCAGCAGCGCAAAACTAGACGGGGCCACTGAGCAGTTCTTC. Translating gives CASSAKLDGATEQFF. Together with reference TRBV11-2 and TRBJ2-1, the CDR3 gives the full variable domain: EAGVAQSPRYKIIEKRQSVAFWCNPISGHATLYWYQQILGQGPKLLIQFQNNGVVDDSQLPKDRFSAERLKGVDSTLKIQPAKLEDSAVYLCASSAKLDGATEQFFGPGTRLTVL.

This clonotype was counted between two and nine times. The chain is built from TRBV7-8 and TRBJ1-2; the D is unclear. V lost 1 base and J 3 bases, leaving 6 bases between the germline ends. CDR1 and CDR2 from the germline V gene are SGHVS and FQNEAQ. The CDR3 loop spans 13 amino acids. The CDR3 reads CASSLEEDYGYTF. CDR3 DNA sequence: TGTGCCAGCAGCTTAGAAGAGGACTATGGCTACACCTTC.

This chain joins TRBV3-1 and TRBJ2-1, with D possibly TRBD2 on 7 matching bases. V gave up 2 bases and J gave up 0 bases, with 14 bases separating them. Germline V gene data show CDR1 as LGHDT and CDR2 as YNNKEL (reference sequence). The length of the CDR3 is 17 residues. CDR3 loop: CASSQIGGRNSYNEQFF. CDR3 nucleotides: TGTGCCAGCAGCCAAATCGGGGGGCGCAACTCCTACAATGAGCAGTTCTTC.

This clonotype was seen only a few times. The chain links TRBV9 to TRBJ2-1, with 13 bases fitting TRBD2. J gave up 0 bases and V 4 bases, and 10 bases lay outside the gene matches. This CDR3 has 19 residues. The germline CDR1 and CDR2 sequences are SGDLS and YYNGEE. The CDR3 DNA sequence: TGTGCCAGCAGCCCCGGGACTAGCGGGATCCAGAGCTCCTACAATGAGCAGTTCTTC. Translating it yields CASSPGTSGIQSSYNEQFF.

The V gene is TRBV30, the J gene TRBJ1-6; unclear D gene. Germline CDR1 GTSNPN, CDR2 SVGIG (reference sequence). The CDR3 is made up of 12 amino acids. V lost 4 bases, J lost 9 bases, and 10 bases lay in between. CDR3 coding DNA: TGTGCCTGGACGGGAGTCGGTTCACCCCTCCACTTT. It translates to CAWTGVGSPLHF.

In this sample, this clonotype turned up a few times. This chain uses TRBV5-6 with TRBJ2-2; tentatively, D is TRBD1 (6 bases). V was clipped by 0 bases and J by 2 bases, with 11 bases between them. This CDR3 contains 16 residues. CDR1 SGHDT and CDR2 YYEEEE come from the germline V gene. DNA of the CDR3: TGTGCCAGCAGCTTGGCTCGGGACAAAAACACCGGGGAGCTGTTTTTT. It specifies CASSLARDKNTGELFF.

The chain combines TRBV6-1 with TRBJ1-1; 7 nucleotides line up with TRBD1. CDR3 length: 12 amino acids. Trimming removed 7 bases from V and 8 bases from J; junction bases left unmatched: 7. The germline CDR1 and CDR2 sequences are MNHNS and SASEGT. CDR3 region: CASTETGYEAFF. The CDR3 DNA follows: TGTGCCAGCACAGAGACAGGGTACGAAGCTTTCTTT.

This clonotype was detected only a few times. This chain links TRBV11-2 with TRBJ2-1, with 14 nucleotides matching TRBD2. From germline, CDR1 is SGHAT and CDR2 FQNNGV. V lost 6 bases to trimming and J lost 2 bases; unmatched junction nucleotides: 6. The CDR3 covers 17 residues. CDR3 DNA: TGTGCCAGCAGTTACGGGACTAGCGGGAGTACCTACAATGAGCAGTTCTTC. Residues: CASSYGTSGSTYNEQFF. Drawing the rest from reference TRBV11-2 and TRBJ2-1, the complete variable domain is EAGVAQSPRYKIIEKRQSVAFWCNPISGHATLYWYQQILGQGPKLLIQFQNNGVVDDSQLPKDRFSAERLKGVDSTLKIQPAKLEDSAVYLCASSYGTSGSTYNEQFFGPGTRLTVL.

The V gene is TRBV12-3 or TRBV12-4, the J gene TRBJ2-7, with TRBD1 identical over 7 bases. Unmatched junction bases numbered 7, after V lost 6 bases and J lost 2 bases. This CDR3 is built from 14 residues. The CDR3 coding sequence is TGTGCCAGCAGCAACAGGGGCGTTACCTACGAGCAGTACTTC. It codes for CASSNRGVTYEQYF.

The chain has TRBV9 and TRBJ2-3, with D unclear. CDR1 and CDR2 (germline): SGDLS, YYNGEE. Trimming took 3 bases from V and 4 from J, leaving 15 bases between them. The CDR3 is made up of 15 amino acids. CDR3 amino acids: CASSADPVFADTQYF. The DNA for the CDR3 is TGTGCCAGCAGCGCCGACCCCGTCTTCGCAGATACGCAGTATTTT.

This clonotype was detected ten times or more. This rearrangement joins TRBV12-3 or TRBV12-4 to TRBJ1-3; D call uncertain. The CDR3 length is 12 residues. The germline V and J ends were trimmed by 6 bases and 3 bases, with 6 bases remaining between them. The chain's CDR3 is CASSSDGNTIYF. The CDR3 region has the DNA TGTGCCAGCAGCTCGGATGGAAACACCATATATTTT.

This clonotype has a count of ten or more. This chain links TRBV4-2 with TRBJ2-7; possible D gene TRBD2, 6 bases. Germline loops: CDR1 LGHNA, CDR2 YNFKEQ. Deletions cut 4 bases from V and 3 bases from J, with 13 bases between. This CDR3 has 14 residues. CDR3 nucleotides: TGTGCCAGCAGCCCGACTAGGGATAACTACGAGCAGTACTTC. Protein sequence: CASSPTRDNYEQYF.

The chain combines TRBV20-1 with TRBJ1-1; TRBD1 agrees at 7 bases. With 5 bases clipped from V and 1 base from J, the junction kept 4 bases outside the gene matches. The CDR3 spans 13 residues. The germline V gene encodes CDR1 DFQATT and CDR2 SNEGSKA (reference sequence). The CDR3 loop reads CSAVTGRNTEAFF. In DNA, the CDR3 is TGCAGTGCTGTGACAGGGAGGAACACTGAAGCTTTCTTT.

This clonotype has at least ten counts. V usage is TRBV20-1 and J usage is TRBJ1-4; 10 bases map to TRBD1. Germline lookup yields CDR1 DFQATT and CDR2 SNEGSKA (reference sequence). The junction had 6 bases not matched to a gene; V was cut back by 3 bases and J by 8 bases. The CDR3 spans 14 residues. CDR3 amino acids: CSARAGTGDEKLFF. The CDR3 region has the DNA TGCAGTGCTAGGGCCGGGACAGGGGACGAAAAACTGTTTTTT.

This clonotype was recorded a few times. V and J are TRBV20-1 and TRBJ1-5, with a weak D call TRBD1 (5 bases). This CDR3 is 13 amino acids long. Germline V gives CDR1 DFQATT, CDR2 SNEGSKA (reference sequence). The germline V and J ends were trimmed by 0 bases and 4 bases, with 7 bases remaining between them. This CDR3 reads CSAREQVNQPQHF. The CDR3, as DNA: TGCAGTGCTAGAGAACAGGTTAATCAGCCCCAGCATTTT.

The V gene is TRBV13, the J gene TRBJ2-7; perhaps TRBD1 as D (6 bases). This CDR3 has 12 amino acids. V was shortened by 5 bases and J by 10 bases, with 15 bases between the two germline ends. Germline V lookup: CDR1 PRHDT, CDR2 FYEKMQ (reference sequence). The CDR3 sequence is CASSPRTARQYF. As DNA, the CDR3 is TGTGCCAGCAGCCCCAGGACAGCCAGACAGTACTTC.

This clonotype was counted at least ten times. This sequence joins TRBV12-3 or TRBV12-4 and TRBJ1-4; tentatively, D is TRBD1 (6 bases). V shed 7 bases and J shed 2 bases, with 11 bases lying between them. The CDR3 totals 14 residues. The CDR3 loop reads CASTLGGTNEKLFF. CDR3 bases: TGTGCCAGCACTCTGGGGGGCACTAATGAAAAACTGTTTTTT.

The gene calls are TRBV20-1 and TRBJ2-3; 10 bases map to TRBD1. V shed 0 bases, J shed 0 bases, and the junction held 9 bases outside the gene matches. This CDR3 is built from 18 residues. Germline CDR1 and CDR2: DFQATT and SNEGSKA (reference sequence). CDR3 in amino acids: CSARDPLRQGASTDTQYF. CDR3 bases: TGCAGTGCTAGAGACCCACTTCGACAGGGGGCCAGCACAGATACGCAGTATTTT.

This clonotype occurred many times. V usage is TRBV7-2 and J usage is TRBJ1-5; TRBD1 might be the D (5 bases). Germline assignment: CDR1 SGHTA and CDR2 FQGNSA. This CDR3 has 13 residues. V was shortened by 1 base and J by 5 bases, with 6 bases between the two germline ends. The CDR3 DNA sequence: TGTGCCAGCAGCTTAGTAGGGGATCAGCCCCAGCATTTT. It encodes CASSLVGDQPQHF.

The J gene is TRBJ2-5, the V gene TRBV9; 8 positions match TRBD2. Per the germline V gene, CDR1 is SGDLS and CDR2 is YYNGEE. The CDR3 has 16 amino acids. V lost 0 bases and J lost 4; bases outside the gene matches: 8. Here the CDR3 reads CASSVGGGRLSETQYF. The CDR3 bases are TGTGCCAGCAGCGTAGGCGGCGGGAGGCTCTCAGAGACCCAGTACTTC.

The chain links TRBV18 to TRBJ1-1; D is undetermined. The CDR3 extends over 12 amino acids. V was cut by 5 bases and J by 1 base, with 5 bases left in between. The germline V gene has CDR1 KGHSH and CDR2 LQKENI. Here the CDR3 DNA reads TGTGCCAGCTCAGTAGGGAACACTGAAGCTTTCTTT. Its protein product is CASSVGNTEAFF.

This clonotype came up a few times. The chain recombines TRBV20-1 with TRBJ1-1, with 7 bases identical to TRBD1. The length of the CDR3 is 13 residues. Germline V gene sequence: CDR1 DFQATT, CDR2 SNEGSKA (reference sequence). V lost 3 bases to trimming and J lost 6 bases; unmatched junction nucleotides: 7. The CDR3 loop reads CSARGPGGPEAFF. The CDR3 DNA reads TGCAGTGCTAGGGGCCCAGGGGGACCTGAAGCTTTCTTT.